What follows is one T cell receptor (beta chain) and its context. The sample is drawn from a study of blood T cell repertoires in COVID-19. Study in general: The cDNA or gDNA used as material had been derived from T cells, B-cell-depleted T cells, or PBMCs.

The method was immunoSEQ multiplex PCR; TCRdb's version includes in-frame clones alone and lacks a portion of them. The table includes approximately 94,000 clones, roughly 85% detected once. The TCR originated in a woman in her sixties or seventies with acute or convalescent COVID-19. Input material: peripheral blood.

The CDR3 DNA sequence: TGCAGTGGGACATTGCAAGAGACCCAGTACTTC. It is translated as CSGTLQETQYF. This chain joins TRBV20-1 and TRBJ2-5; the D gene is possibly TRBD1 (5 bases). Germline V gene data show CDR1 as DFQATT and CDR2 as SNEGSKA (reference sequence). The CDR3 is 11 amino acids. V gave up 7 bases and J gave up 2 bases, with 8 bases separating them.